Each of the 16 T cell receptor beta chains below was sequenced from the same sample in a study of CD8 T cells in ankylosing spondylitis. Overall study findings and caveats: A TCR beta motif of roughly eight highly homologous variants seemed to mark ankylosing spondylitis blood.

TCRdb re-called the 5' RACE reads with MiXCR, one entry per CDR3 protein. The table lists about 840,000 distinct CDR3 sequences, about an eighth of them singletons, with 0.51% in the top ten. Their antigen targets remain unknown. Material for sequencing was blood, either unsorted or a sorted T cell fraction (not recorded which). The source of these receptors is a male donor with ankylosing spondylitis.

The chain links TRBV5-1 to TRBJ2-5, with 7 bases matching TRBD2. Losses at the gene ends were 4 bases for V and 2 bases for J; bases not matched to a gene: 11. The CDR3 is 16 residues long. Looked up from germline, CDR1 is SGHRS and CDR2 is YFSETQ. This chain's CDR3 is CASSTGGGYGQETQYF. In nucleotides, the CDR3 is TGCGCCAGCAGCACTGGGGGGGGTTACGGTCAAGAGACCCAGTACTTC. Full variable domain (remainder filled in from reference TRBV5-1 and TRBJ2-5): KAGVTQTPRYLIKTRGQQVTLSCSPISGHRSVSWYQQTPGQGLQFLFEYFSETQRNKGNFPGRFSGRQFSNSRSEMNVSTLELGDSALYLCASSTGGGYGQETQYFGPGTRLLVL.

This clonotype has a count of ten or more. This chain uses TRBV12-3 or TRBV12-4 with TRBJ2-5, with a possible D match to TRBD2 (5 bases). This CDR3 has 13 residues. V lost 3 bases and J 10 bases, leaving 15 bases between the germline ends. The CDR3 DNA reads as TGTGCCAGCAGTTTGGACTGGGAAGGAGGCCAGTACTTC. It yields the protein CASSLDWEGGQYF.

The chain employs TRBV20-1 and TRBJ2-2, with D maybe TRBD1 (5 bases). The CDR3 has 16 amino acids. Per germline, CDR1 DFQATT and CDR2 SNEGSKA (reference sequence). Trimming removed 1 base from V and 2 bases from J, with 14 bases in between. The CDR3 spells CSARALTGDNTGELFF. In nucleotides, the CDR3 is TGCAGTGCTAGAGCCCTAACAGGCGATAACACCGGGGAGCTGTTTTTT.

The V gene is TRBV10-1, the J gene TRBJ2-1; D not resolved. Germline V gives CDR1 WNHNN, CDR2 SYGVQD (reference sequence). V lost 2 bases and J lost 7, with 12 bases in between. This CDR3 has 14 residues. CDR3 nucleotide sequence: TGCGCCAGCAGTGAGCTCTCAGGTGGGAATGAGCAGTTCTTC. This translates into CASSELSGGNEQFF.

This clonotype appeared a single time. V gene TRBV2 combines with J gene TRBJ2-2, with 7 bases fitting TRBD2. The CDR3 spans 13 residues. The V gene's germline CDR1 is SNHLY and CDR2 FYNNEI. With V trimmed by 4 bases and J by 7 bases, 3 bases remained unmatched. This CDR3 is CASSGLAVGELFF. The CDR3 nucleotides are TGTGCCAGCAGTGGACTAGCCGTCGGGGAGCTGTTTTTT.

The chain is built from TRBV6-2 or TRBV6-3 and TRBJ2-7; 9 nucleotides agree with TRBD1. The CDR3 totals 18 residues. J was trimmed by 3 bases and V by 5 bases; bases with no gene match: 17. The germline CDR1 and CDR2 sequences are MNHEY and SVGEGT. DNA of the CDR3: TGTGCCAGCAGTAACCCCGGGACAGGGCCCCCGCCTCACTACGAGCAGTACTTC. As protein: CASSNPGTGPPPHYEQYF.

Concerning this clonotype itself: A read error is possible here, since a much larger clone lies one base away. The genes are TRBV6-5 and TRBJ2-1; D possibly uses TRBD1 or TRBD2 (5 bases each). Between the trimmed V and J ends, which lost 4 bases and 0 bases, there was a span of 10 bases. The germline gives CDR1 MNHEY, CDR2 SVGAGI. CDR3 length: 15 residues. The CDR3 here is CASSWDQSSYNEQFF. CDR3 coding DNA: TGTGCCAGCAGTTGGGACCAGAGCTCCTACAATGAGCAGTTCTTC.

The V call is TRBV20-1, the J call TRBJ2-3, with D tentatively TRBD2 (6 bases). CDR1 DFQATT and CDR2 SNEGSKA come from the germline V gene (reference sequence). This CDR3 is built from 15 residues. The V end was cut by 3 bases, the J end by 1 base, with 14 bases between. The CDR3: CSASPVASGTDTQYF. The CDR3 DNA reads TGCAGTGCTAGCCCCGTAGCTAGCGGCACAGATACGCAGTATTTT.

This clonotype was counted a few times. This rearrangement joins TRBV20-1 to TRBJ1-5; no firm D call. Germline V gene sequence: CDR1 DFQATT, CDR2 SNEGSKA (reference sequence). V shed 3 bases and J shed 0 bases, with 9 bases lying between them. This CDR3 has 14 residues. The CDR3 loop reads CSASTPHSNQPQHF. CDR3 DNA sequence: TGCAGTGCTAGTACCCCTCATAGCAATCAGCCCCAGCATTTT.

The chain uses TRBV5-1 and TRBJ2-3; no definite D call. Germline V gene sequence: CDR1 SGHRS, CDR2 YFSETQ. This CDR3 is built from 15 residues. The V gene lost 1 base and the J gene lost 3 bases, with 12 bases spanning the gap. The CDR3 DNA is TGCGCCAGCAGCTTGAGTGGCGTGAGGACAGATACGCAGTATTTT. Protein sequence: CASSLSGVRTDTQYF. The complete variable domain, with remaining parts taken from reference TRBV5-1 and TRBJ2-3, reads KAGVTQTPRYLIKTRGQQVTLSCSPISGHRSVSWYQQTPGQGLQFLFEYFSETQRNKGNFPGRFSGRQFSNSRSEMNVSTLELGDSALYLCASSLSGVRTDTQYFGPGTRLTVL.

This clonotype was seen only a few times. The genes are TRBV14 and TRBJ2-3, with D possibly matching TRBD2 (5 bases). The CDR3 runs to 18 residues. V lost 0 bases, J lost 2 bases, and 18 bases lay in between. Germline V lookup: CDR1 SGHDN, CDR2 FVKESK. The CDR3 is CASSQDRPGLADTDTQYF. The CDR3 nucleotides are TGTGCCAGCAGCCAAGATAGGCCCGGTCTAGCAGACACAGATACGCAGTATTTT.

This clonotype was seen just once. A much larger clonotype is one base distant, so this may be a read error. The chain links TRBV7-2 to TRBJ2-7, with D perhaps matching TRBD1 or TRBD2 (5 bases each). Trimming removed 5 bases at V and 9 bases at J, with 17 bases between. Per the germline V gene, CDR1 is SGHTA and CDR2 is FQGNSA. There are 13 residues in the CDR3. CDR3 bases: TGTGCCAGCAGCCCCGGGTGGTGGGGGACGCAGTACTTC. It encodes CASSPGWWGTQYF.

This clonotype occurred many times. The V gene is TRBV20-1, the J gene TRBJ2-1, with 8 bases aligning to TRBD2. The ends lost 7 bases at V and 9 bases at J; junction bases unmatched: 14. The germline gives CDR1 DFQATT, CDR2 SNEGSKA (reference sequence). The CDR3 has 14 amino acids. CDR3: CSVTTSGRITEQFF. CDR3 nucleotide sequence: TGCAGTGTTACCACCAGCGGGAGAATCACTGAGCAGTTCTTC.

The chain couples TRBV2 to TRBJ1-6; D might be TRBD1 (5 bases). CDR1 and CDR2 from the germline V gene are SNHLY and FYNNEI. Between the trimmed V and J ends, which lost 4 bases and 6 bases, there was a span of 19 bases. This CDR3 has 17 residues. Here the CDR3 reads CASSAATARVTNSPLHF. As DNA, the CDR3 is TGTGCCAGCAGTGCTGCCACGGCCAGGGTTACTAATTCACCCCTCCACTTT.

This clonotype was detected only a few times. The chain carries TRBV5-1 and TRBJ2-5; 9 bases agree with TRBD1. Looked up from germline, CDR1 is SGHRS and CDR2 is YFSETQ. Trimming removed 3 bases from V and 5 bases from J; junction bases left unmatched: 8. The CDR3 spans 15 residues. The CDR3 sequence is CASSWGTGQGETQYF. The CDR3 DNA reads TGCGCCAGCAGCTGGGGGACTGGACAGGGGGAGACCCAGTACTTC.

The chain recombines TRBV18 with TRBJ2-3; 10 nucleotides agree with TRBD2. The CDR3 totals 17 residues. Germline lookup yields CDR1 KGHSH and CDR2 LQKENI. J was trimmed by 6 bases and V by 2 bases; bases with no gene match: 11. CDR3 region: CASSPKVLAGVWDTQYF. The CDR3, as DNA: TGTGCCAGCTCACCAAAAGTCCTAGCGGGAGTATGGGATACGCAGTATTTT.